These 14 T cell receptor beta chains came from one sample sequenced in a study of cytomegalovirus exposure and HLA in healthy donors. Here immunoSEQ multiplex PCR was the method, and the copy in TCRdb shows in-frame clones only, minus some. The top ten clones hold around 1% of a sample with approximately 260,000 clones, 80% to 90% of them seen once. The sequenced material came from PBMCs. These TCRs come from a woman aged 18-29 years in good health and CMV-seronegative.

The chain joins TRBV16 to TRBJ2-5; D might be TRBD2 (5 bases). The CDR3 covers 15 residues. The ends were cut back, 3 bases at V and 5 bases at J, with 16 bases in the middle. Germline CDR1 is KGHSY and CDR2 is FQNENV. Here the CDR3 DNA reads TGTGCCAGCAGCCAGGCCGGGATCGGAGAGGAGACCCAGTACTTC. It codes for CASSQAGIGEETQYF. Based on the CDR3 plus reference TRBV16 and TRBJ2-5, the full variable domain is GEEVAQTPKHLVRGEGQKAKLYCAPIKGHSYVFWYQQVLKNEFKFLISFQNENVFDETGMPKERFSAKCLPNSPCSLEIQATKLEDSAVYFCASSQAGIGEETQYFGPGTRLLVL.

The chain couples TRBV14 to TRBJ1-2, with 11 bases fitting TRBD1. The CDR3 extends over 14 amino acids. CDR1 and CDR2 from the germline V gene are SGHDN and FVKESK. With V trimmed by 8 bases and J by 8 bases, 10 bases remained unmatched. In nucleotides, the CDR3 is TGTGCCAGCGAAACTGGACAGGGGGCGCGAGGCTACACCTTC. It codes for CASETGQGARGYTF.

The CDR3 DNA sequence: TGTGCCAGCAGCTTGTCGGCAGGGGCTTACTACGAGCAGTACTTC. This codes for CASSLSAGAYYEQYF. This chain connects TRBV5-4 to TRBJ2-7, with D possibly TRBD1 on 6 matching bases. The germline V gene has CDR1 SGHNT and CDR2 YYREEE (reference sequence). This CDR3 has 15 amino acids. Trimming cost V 1 base and J 3 bases, with 14 bases left between them.

This sequence joins TRBV5-4 and TRBJ2-3; the match to TRBD2 covers 8 bases. Germline V gene data show CDR1 as SGHNT and CDR2 as YYREEE (reference sequence). V lost 3 bases and J lost 5; bases outside the gene matches: 5. There are 14 residues in the CDR3. This CDR3 is CASSWGTRRDTQYF. CDR3 nucleotide sequence: TGTGCCAGCAGCTGGGGGACTAGACGAGATACGCAGTATTTT.

The chain is built from TRBV29-1 and TRBJ2-1; 7 bases map to TRBD2. The CDR3 has 14 residues. Germline V gene lookup returns CDR1 SQVTM and CDR2 ANQGSEA. J was trimmed by 0 bases and V by 8 bases; bases with no gene match: 7. The CDR3 bases are TGCAGCCACGGGCGGGGGAGCTCCTACAATGAGCAGTTCTTC. Translated: CSHGRGSSYNEQFF.

The chain combines TRBV30 with TRBJ2-3, with 7 nucleotides matching TRBD2. Trimming took 7 bases from V and 1 from J; bases not matched to a gene: 11. Germline loops: CDR1 GTSNPN, CDR2 SVGIG (reference sequence). The CDR3 extends over 15 amino acids. CDR3 sequence reads: CASSGLSYGTDTQYF. The CDR3 DNA reads as TGTGCCTCGTCGGGACTATCTTATGGCACAGATACGCAGTATTTT.

The DNA of the CDR3 is TGTGCCAGCAGTTCGGGACAGGGATTCAATCAGCCCCAGCATTTT. This sequence encodes CASSSGQGFNQPQHF. The chain links TRBV27 to TRBJ1-5; 9 bases are a match to TRBD1. The CDR3 sequence is 15 residues long. The V gene's germline CDR1 is MNHEY and CDR2 SMNVEV (reference sequence). With V trimmed by 4 bases and J by 3 bases, 4 bases remained unmatched.

V and J are TRBV29-1 and TRBJ2-1, with TRBD1 as a possible D gene (5 bases). CDR3 size: 14 residues. V lost 4 bases to trimming and J lost 1 base, with 11 bases between them. Germline V lookup: CDR1 SQVTM, CDR2 ANQGSEA. In DNA, the CDR3 is TGCAGCGTTGTCAGCAGGGATTCCTACAATGAGCAGTTCTTC. Translating it yields CSVVSRDSYNEQFF.

CDR3 in DNA: TGTGCCTGGAGTCTTAACAGTGCAACTAATGAAAAACTGTTTTTT. Encoded protein: CAWSLNSATNEKLFF. The gene calls are TRBV30 and TRBJ1-4; D unclear. This CDR3 has 15 residues. The germline V gene has CDR1 GTSNPN and CDR2 SVGIG (reference sequence). V lost 2 bases and J 0 bases, leaving 10 bases between the germline ends.

CDR3 sequence (DNA): TGCAGCGCCGGCGGGGGGACCCCTTACAATGAGCAGTTCTTC. Its translation is CSAGGGTPYNEQFF. The chain uses TRBV29-1 and TRBJ2-1; 8 bases line up with TRBD2. This CDR3 is built from 14 residues. In germline, CDR1 is SQVTM, CDR2 ANQGSEA. V lost 7 bases to trimming and J lost 4 bases; unmatched junction nucleotides: 9.

The CDR3 bases are TGTGCCAGCAGTTACCTGGACCCCTCGAGGGACAATGAGCAGTTCTTC. It encodes CASSYLDPSRDNEQFF. V usage is TRBV6-5 and J usage is TRBJ2-1; perhaps TRBD2 as D (5 bases). The CDR3 loop spans 16 amino acids. The V gene's germline CDR1 is MNHEY and CDR2 SVGAGI. V was pared by 2 bases and J by 5 bases, with 16 bases between.

Here the CDR3 reads CASSQAGSNYGYTF. The CDR3 region has the DNA TGTGCCAGCAGCCAGGCAGGGTCGAACTATGGCTACACCTTC. The chain links TRBV11-3 to TRBJ1-2, with TRBD1 as a possible D gene (5 bases). This CDR3 spans 14 amino acids. Germline V lookup: CDR1 SGHNT, CDR2 YENEEA. V was pared by 5 bases and J by 2 bases, with 12 bases between.

The chain combines TRBV7-2 with TRBJ2-2, with D tentatively TRBD1 (6 bases). This CDR3 contains 13 residues. Germline values: CDR1 SGHTA, CDR2 FQGNSA. V was pared by 4 bases and J by 5 bases, with 8 bases between. The CDR3 sequence: CASSSGVTGELFF. The CDR3 DNA reads TGTGCCAGCAGCTCAGGGGTGACCGGGGAGCTGTTTTTT.

This clone was recorded only once. This rearrangement joins TRBV25-1 to TRBJ2-3; a possible D gene is TRBD2 (6 bases). V lost 3 bases to trimming and J lost 4 bases, with 14 bases between them. The CDR3 contains 15 residues. Germline V gene lookup returns CDR1 MGHDK and CDR2 SYGVNS. The chain's CDR3 is CASSEGQGGPDTQYF. CDR3 sequence (DNA): TGTGCCAGCAGTGAGGGCCAGGGAGGCCCAGATACGCAGTATTTT.